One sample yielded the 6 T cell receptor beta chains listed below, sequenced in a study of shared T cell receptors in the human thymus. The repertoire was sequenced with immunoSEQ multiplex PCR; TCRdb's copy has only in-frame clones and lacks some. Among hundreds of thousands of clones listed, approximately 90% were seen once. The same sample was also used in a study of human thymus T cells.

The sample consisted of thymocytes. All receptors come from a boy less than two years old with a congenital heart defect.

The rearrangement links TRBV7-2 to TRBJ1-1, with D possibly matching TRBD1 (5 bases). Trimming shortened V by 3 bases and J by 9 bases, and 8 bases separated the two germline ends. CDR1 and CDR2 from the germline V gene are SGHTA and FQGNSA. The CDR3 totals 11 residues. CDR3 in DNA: TGTGCCAGCAGCTTTCGGGGGAAAGCTTTCTTT. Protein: CASSFRGKAFF.

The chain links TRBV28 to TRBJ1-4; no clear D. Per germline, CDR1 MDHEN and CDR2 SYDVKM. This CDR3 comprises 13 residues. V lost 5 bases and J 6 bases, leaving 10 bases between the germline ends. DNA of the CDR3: TGTGCCAGCAGTAAGCCTTCCGATGAAAAACTGTTTTTT. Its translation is CASSKPSDEKLFF.

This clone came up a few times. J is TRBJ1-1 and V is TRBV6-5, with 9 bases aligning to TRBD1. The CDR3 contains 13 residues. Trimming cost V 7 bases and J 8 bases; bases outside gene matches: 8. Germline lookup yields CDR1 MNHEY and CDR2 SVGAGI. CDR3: CASTPGTGREAFF. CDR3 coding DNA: TGTGCCAGCACCCCTGGGACAGGGCGGGAAGCTTTCTTT.

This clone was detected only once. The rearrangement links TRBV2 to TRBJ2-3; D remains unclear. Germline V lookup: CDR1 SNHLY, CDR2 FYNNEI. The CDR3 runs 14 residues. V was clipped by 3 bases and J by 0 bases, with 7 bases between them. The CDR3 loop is CASSDFSSTDTQYF. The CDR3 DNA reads TGTGCCAGCAGTGACTTTAGTAGCACAGATACGCAGTATTTT.

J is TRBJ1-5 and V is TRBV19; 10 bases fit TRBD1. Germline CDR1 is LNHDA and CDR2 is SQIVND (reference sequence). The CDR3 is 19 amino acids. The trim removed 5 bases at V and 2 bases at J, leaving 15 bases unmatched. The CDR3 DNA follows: TGTGCCAGTAGTCCCCCGAAGGACAGGGGGTATGGGGGCAATCAGCCCCAGCATTTT. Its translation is CASSPPKDRGYGGNQPQHF.

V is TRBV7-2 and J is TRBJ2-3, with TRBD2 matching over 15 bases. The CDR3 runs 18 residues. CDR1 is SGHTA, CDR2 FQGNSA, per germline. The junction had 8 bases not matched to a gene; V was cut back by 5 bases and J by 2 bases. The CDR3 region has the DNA TGTGCCAGCAGCGGACTAGCGGGAGGGATCCTATCCACAGATACGCAGTATTTT. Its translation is CASSGLAGGILSTDTQYF.